This T cell receptor beta chain was captured in a study of OX40 agonist ivuxolimab in advanced cancers. Overall study context: The diagnoses of dose-escalation patients were hepatocellular carcinoma, melanoma, renal cell or head and neck cancer.

Germline values: CDR1 SGDLS, CDR2 YYNGEE. The ends were cut back, 5 bases at V and 8 bases at J, with 17 bases in the middle. CDR3 length equals 14 residues. Produced via immunoSEQ multiplex PCR; TCRdb's table is partial and in-frame only. The sample records more than 50,000 clones, more than 85% being singletons. The source material was CD4+ or CD8+ T cells sorted from blood, sampled in a trial of the OX40 agonist ivuxolimab. This TCR was recovered from an adult with an advanced solid tumor such as melanoma, head and neck, liver or kidney cancer. The chain carries TRBV9 and TRBJ2-1; D is possibly TRBD1 (6 bases). The CDR3 protein is CASSYQGLKDEQFF. The DNA for the CDR3 is TGTGCCAGCAGTTATCAGGGGCTAAAGGATGAGCAGTTCTTC.